This T cell receptor (beta chain) was sequenced in a study of T cells in Graves' hyperthyroidism and ophthalmopathy. There were TCR beta CDR3 regions amplified from RNA transcripts. In the first-round RT-PCR of the TCR CDR3, the HTBI primer set was used. TCRdb used MiXCR to reprocess the multiplex PCR reads, holding one entry per CDR3 protein. The sample holds hundreds of thousands of distinct CDR3 sequences, just under 45% seen once. Per germline, CDR1 SGHTA and CDR2 FQGNSA. V shed 1 base, J shed 5 bases, and the junction held 6 bases outside the gene matches. The CDR3 is 15 residues long. This chain links TRBV7-2 with TRBJ2-5; the match to TRBD1 covers 8 bases. The source is an adult man with Graves' disease, either hyperthyroidism or ophthalmopathy (not recorded which). Material: peripheral blood or thyroid tissue (not recorded which). CDR3 region: CASSLDRGFLETQYF. The DNA for the CDR3 is TGTGCCAGCAGCTTAGACAGGGGGTTTTTGGAGACCCAGTACTTC. The full variable domain, rest sourced from reference TRBV7-2 and TRBJ2-5, is GAGVSQSPSNKVTEKGKDVELRCDPISGHTALYWYRQSLGQGLEFLIYFQGNSAPDKSGLPSDRFSAERTGGSVSTLTIQRTQQEDSAVYLCASSLDRGFLETQYFGPGTRLLVL.